The 6 T cell receptor beta chains given below trace back to one sample, sequenced in a study of blood T cell repertoires in COVID-19. Only in-frame clones appear in the TCRdb table, and some are missing; sequencing was by immunoSEQ multiplex PCR. The table shows roughly 170,000 clones, with roughly 84% occurring only once. Sample: PBMCs or T cells enriched from blood (not recorded which). These receptors were taken from a man aged 60 to 75 who had recovered from COVID-19.

The V call is TRBV6-5, the J call TRBJ1-2, with 9 bases that match TRBD1. The CDR3 contains 14 residues. V gave up 5 bases and J gave up 7 bases; unmatched junction bases: 8. Germline CDR1 and CDR2: MNHEY and SVGAGI. This CDR3 reads CASSPPQGATGYTF. The CDR3 DNA is TGTGCCAGCAGTCCACCACAGGGGGCCACTGGCTACACCTTC.

This clone was observed once. The chain combines TRBV5-1 with TRBJ2-1; D not certain. Per germline, CDR1 SGHRS and CDR2 YFSETQ. Deletions cut 0 bases from V and 6 bases from J, with 16 bases between. The length of the CDR3 is 16 residues. The CDR3 sequence is CASSLAGFSEFNEQFF. The CDR3 DNA follows: TGCGCCAGCAGCTTGGCAGGTTTTTCCGAATTCAATGAGCAGTTCTTC.

The chain recombines TRBV6-4 with TRBJ2-7; a weak D match, TRBD1 (6 bases). Germline CDR1 and CDR2: MRHNA and SNTAGT. The CDR3 has 15 residues. Trimming took off 6 bases at V and 4 bases at J, with 19 bases between the two ends. CDR3 DNA sequence: TGTGCCAGCAGAGTGAGGAAGACAGGTAGGTACGAGCAGTACTTC. Residues: CASRVRKTGRYEQYF.

V and J are TRBV9 and TRBJ1-2; 7 nucleotides align to TRBD1. Unmatched junction bases numbered 8, after V lost 4 bases and J lost 8 bases. This CDR3 has 13 residues. CDR1 is SGDLS, CDR2 YYNGEE, per germline. CDR3 DNA: TGTGCCAGCAGCCGGGGACAGCCGAGAGGCTACACCTTC. The encoded protein is CASSRGQPRGYTF.

The gene calls are TRBV19 and TRBJ2-2; 9 bases agree with TRBD1. Germline CDR1 LNHDA, CDR2 SQIVND (reference sequence). CDR3 length: 13 residues. The chain's CDR3 is CVSGQGNTGELFF. DNA of the CDR3: TGTGTCTCGGGACAGGGTAACACCGGGGAGCTGTTTTTT.

The rearrangement uses TRBV6-4 and TRBJ2-3; 7 nucleotides match TRBD2. After removal of 6 bases from V and 0 bases from J, the junction contained 0 bases not matched to a gene. There are 13 residues in the CDR3. Germline values: CDR1 MRHNA, CDR2 SNTAGT. In DNA form, the CDR3 reads TGTGCCAGCAGCGGGGGGAGCACAGATACGCAGTATTTT. Translated: CASSGGSTDTQYF.